This T cell receptor beta chain was found in a study of T cells in Graves' hyperthyroidism and ophthalmopathy. For the study at large: Initial diagnosis, before any treatment, was when peripheral blood was collected.

Broader study findings: Most thyroid clonotypes expanded above 0.001 were also detected in blood.

RNA transcripts provided the source from which TCR beta CDR3 regions were amplified. TCR CDR3 regions were first amplified by RT-PCR with HTBI primers. MiXCR, run by TCRdb on the multiplex PCR reads, gives a single entry per CDR3 protein. The profile shows 460,000 or so distinct CDR3 sequences, 14% of them singletons. Patients aged 18 to 65 with hyperthyroidism were newly diagnosed, with duration under 2 months. Patients having uncontrolled infection, another autoimmune disease, pregnancy or lactation were not included. This clonotype was detected many times. Its antigen is as yet unknown. The CDR3 length is 14 residues. V was pared by 9 bases and J by 2 bases, with 9 bases of the junction left unmatched. The germline V gene has CDR1 LNHDA and CDR2 SQIVND (reference sequence).

The source of this sequence is a woman between 18 and 30 years old with Graves' hyperthyroidism. Sequenced material: blood. The chain uses TRBV19 and TRBJ2-5; 7 nucleotides agree with TRBD2. CDR3 in DNA: TGTGCCAGCTCCAGGCTAGCGGAGCAAGAGACCCAGTACTTC. Its protein is CASSRLAEQETQYF.